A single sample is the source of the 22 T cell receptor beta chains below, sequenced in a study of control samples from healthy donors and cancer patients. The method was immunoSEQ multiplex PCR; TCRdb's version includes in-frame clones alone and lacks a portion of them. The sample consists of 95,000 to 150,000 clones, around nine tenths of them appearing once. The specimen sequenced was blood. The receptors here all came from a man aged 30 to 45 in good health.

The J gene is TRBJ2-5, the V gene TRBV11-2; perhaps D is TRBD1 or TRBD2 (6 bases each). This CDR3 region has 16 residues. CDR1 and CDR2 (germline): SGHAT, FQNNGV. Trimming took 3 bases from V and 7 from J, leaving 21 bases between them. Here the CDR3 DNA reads TGTGCCAGCAGCTTCAGGGGAGGAGGGGACAATCGGACCCAGTACTTC. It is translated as CASSFRGGGDNRTQYF.

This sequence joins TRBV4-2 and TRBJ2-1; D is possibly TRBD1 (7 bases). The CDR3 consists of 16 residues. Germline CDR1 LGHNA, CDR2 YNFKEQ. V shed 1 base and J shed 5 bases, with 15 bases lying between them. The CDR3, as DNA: TGTGCCAGCAGCCAAGTAGGAGGGGGCGCGCACAATGAGCAGTTCTTC. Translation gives CASSQVGGGAHNEQFF.

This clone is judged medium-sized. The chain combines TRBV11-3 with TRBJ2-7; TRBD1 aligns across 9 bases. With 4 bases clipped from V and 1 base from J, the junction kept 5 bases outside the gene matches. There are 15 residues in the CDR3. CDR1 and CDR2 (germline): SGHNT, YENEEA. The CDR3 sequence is CASSYGTGHSYEQYF. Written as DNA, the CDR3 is TGTGCCAGCAGCTACGGGACAGGGCATTCCTACGAGCAGTACTTC.

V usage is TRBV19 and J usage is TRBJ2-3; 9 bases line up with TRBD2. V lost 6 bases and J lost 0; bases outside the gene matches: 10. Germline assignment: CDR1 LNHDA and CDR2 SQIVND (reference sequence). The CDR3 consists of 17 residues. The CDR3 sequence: CASRVRGLAGSTDTQYF. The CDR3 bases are TGTGCCAGTAGAGTAAGAGGCCTAGCGGGGAGCACAGATACGCAGTATTTT.

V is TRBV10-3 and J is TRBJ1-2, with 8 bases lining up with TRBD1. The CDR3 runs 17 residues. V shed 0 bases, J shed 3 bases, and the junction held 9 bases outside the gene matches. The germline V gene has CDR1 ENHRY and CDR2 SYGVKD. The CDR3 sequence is CAISESAGTGWDYGYTF. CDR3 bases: TGTGCCATCAGTGAGTCAGCCGGGACAGGTTGGGACTATGGCTACACCTTC.

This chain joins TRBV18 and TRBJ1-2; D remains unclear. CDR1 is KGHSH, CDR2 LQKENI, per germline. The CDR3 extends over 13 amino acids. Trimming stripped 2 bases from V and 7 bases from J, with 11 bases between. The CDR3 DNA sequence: TGTGCCAGCTCACCAGCGACTGACTTTGGCTACACCTTC. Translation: CASSPATDFGYTF.

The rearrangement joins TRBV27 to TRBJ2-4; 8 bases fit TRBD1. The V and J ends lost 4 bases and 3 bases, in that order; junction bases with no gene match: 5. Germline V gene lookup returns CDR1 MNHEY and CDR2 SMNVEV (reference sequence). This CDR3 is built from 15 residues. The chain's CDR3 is CASSYLGTGKNIQYF. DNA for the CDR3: TGTGCCAGCAGTTACCTCGGGACAGGCAAAAACATTCAGTACTTC.

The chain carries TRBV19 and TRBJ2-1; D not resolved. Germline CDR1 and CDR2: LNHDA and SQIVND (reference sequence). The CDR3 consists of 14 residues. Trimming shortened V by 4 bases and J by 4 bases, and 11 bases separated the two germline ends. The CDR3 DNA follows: TGTGCCAGTAGTACATCCGCGGAATACAATGAGCAGTTCTTC. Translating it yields CASSTSAEYNEQFF.

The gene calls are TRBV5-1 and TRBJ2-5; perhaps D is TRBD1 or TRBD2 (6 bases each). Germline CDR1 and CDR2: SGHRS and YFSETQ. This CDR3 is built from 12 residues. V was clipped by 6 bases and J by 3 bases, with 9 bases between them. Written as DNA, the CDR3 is TGCGCCAGCAAGGAGGGGGAAGAGACCCAGTACTTC. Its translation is CASKEGEETQYF.

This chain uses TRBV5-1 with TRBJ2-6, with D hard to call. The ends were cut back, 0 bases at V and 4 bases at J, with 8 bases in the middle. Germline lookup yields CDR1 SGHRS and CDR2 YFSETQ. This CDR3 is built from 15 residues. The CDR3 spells CASSLEGAGANVLTF. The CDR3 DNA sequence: TGCGCCAGCAGCTTGGAAGGAGCCGGGGCCAACGTCCTGACTTTC.

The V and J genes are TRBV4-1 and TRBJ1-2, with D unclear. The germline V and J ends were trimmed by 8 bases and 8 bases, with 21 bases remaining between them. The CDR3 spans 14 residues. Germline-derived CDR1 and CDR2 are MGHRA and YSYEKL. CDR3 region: CASGPPGPTRGYTF. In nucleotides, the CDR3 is TGCGCCAGCGGTCCTCCTGGACCCACGAGAGGCTACACCTTC.

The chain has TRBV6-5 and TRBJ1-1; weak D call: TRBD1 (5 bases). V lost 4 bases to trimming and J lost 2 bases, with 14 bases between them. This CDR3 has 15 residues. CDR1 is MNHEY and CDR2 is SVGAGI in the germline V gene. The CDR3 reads CASSSPGTGNTEAFF. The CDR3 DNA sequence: TGTGCCAGCAGTTCCCCCGGGACTGGAAACACTGAAGCTTTCTTT.

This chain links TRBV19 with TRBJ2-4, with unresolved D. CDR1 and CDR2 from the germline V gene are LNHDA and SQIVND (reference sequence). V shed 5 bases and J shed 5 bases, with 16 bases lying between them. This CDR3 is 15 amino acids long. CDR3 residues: CASSPIISFENIQYF. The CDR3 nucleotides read TGTGCCAGTAGTCCCATCATCAGCTTCGAAAACATTCAGTACTTC. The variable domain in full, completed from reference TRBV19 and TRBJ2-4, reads DGGITQSPKYLFRKEGQNVTLSCEQNLNHDAMYWYRQDPGQGLRLIYYSQIVNDFQKGDIAEGYSVSREKKESFPLTVTSAQKNPTAFYLCASSPIISFENIQYFGAGTRLSVL.

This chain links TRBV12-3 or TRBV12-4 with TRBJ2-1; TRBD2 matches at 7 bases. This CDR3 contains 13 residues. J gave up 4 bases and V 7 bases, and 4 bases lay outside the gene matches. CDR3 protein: CASTSSGYNEQFF. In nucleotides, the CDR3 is TGTGCCAGCACCTCTAGCGGATACAATGAGCAGTTCTTC.

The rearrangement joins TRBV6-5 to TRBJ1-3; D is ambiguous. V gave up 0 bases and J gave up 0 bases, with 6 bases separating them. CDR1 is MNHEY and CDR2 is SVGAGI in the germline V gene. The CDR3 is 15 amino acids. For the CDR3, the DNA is TGTGCCAGCAGTTACTCGGGGATCTCTGGAAACACCATATATTTT. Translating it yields CASSYSGISGNTIYF.

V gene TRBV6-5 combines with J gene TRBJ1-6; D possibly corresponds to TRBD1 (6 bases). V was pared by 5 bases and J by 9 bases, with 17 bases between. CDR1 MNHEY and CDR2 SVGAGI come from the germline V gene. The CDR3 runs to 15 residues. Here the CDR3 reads CASSPLTRGSSPLHF. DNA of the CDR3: TGTGCCAGCAGTCCATTGACAAGGGGGAGTTCACCCCTCCACTTT.

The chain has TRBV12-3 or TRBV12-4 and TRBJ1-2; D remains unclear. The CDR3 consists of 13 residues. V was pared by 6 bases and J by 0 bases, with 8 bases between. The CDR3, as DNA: TGTGCCAGCAGGGATATCACTAACTATGGCTACACCTTC. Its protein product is CASRDITNYGYTF.

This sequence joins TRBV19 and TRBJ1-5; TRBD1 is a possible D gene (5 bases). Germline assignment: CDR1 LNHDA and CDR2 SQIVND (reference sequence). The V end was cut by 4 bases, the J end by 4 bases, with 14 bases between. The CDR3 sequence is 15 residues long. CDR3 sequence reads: CASSTPGGVNQPQHF. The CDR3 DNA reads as TGTGCCAGTAGTACCCCCGGAGGGGTGAATCAGCCCCAGCATTTT.

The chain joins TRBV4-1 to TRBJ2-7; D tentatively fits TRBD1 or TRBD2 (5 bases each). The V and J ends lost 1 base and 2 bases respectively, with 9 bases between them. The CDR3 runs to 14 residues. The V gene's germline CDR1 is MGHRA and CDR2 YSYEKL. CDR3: CASSQAQGAYEQYF. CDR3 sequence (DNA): TGCGCCAGCAGCCAAGCCCAGGGAGCCTACGAGCAGTACTTC.

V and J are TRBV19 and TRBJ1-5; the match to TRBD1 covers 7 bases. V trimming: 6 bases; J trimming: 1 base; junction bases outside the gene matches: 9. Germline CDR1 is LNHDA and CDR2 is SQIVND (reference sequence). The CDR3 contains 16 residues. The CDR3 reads CASRETGRSSNQPQHF. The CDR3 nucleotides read TGTGCCAGTAGAGAGACAGGGAGGAGCAGCAATCAGCCCCAGCATTTT.

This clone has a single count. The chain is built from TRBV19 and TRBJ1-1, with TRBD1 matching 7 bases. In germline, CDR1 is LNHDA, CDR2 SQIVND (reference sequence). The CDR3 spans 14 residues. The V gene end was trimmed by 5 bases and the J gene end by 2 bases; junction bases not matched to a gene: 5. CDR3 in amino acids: CASSARTGNTEAFF. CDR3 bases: TGTGCCAGTAGTGCGAGGACAGGAAACACTGAAGCTTTCTTT.

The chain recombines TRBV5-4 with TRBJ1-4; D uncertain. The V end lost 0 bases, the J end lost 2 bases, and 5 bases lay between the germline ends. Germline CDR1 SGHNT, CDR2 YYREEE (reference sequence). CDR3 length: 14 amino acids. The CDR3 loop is CASSLGATNEKLFF. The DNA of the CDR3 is TGTGCCAGCAGCTTGGGGGCGACTAATGAAAAACTGTTTTTT.